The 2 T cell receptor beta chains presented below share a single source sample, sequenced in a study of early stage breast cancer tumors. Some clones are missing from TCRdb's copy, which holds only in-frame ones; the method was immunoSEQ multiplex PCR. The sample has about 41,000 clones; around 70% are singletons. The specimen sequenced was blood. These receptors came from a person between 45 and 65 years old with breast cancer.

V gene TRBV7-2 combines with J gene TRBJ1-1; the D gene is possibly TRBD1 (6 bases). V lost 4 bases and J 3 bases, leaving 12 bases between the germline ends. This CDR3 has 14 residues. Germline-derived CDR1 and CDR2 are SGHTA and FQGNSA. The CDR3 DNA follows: TGTGCCAGCAGCTATAGACAGGAGGACACTGAAGCTTTCTTT. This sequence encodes CASSYRQEDTEAFF.

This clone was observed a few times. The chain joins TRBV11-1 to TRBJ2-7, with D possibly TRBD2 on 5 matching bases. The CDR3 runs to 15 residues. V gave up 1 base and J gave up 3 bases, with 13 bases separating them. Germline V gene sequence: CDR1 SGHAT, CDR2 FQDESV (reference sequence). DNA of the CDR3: TGTGCCAGCAGCTTAGAACCTGGAGGAAACTACGAGCAGTACTTC. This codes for CASSLEPGGNYEQYF. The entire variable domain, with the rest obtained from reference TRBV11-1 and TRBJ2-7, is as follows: EAEVAQSPRYKITEKSQAVAFWCDPISGHATLYWYRQILGQGPELLVQFQDESVVDDSQLPKDRFSAERLKGVDSTLKIQPAELGDSAMYLCASSLEPGGNYEQYFGPGTRLTVT.